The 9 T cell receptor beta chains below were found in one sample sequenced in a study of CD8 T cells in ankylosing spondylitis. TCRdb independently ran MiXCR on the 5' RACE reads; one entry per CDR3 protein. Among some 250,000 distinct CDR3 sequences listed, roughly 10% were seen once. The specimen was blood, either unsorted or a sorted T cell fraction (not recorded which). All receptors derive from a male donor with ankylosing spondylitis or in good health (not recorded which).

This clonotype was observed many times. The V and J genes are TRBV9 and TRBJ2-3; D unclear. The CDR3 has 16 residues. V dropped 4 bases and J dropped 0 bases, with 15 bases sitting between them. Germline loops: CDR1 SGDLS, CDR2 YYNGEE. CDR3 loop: CASSSPQRYSTDTQYF. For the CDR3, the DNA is TGTGCCAGCAGCTCCCCCCAACGGTATAGCACAGATACGCAGTATTTT.

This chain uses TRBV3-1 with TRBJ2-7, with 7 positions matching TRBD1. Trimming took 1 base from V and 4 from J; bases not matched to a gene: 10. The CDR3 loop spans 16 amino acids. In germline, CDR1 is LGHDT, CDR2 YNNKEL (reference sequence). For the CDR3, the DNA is TGTGCCAGCAGCCAAGTGAAGGGGGCTCCCCCTTACGAGCAGTACTTC. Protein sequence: CASSQVKGAPPYEQYF.

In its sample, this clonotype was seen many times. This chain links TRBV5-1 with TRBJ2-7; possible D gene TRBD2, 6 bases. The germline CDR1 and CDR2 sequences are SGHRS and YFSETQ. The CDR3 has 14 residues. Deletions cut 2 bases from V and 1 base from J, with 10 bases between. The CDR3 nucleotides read TGCGCCAGCAGCTTCGCGGGGTCATCCTACGAGCAGTACTTC. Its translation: CASSFAGSSYEQYF.

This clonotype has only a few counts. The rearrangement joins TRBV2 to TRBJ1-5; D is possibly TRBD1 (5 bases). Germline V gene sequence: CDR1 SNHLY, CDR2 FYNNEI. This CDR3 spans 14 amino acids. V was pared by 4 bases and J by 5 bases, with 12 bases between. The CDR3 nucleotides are TGTGCCAGCAGTGTGGGTCGGGGGGATCAGCCCCAGCATTTT. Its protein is CASSVGRGDQPQHF.

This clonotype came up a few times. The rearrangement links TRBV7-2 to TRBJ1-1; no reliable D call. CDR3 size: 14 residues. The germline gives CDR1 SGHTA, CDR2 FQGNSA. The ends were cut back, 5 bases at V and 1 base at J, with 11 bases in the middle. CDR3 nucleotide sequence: TGTGCCAGCAGCCCCCCGGGGAGGAACACTGAAGCTTTCTTT. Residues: CASSPPGRNTEAFF.

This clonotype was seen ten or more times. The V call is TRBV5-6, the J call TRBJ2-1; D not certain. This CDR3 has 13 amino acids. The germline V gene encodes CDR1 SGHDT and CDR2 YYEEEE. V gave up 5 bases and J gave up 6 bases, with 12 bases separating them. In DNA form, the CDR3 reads TGTGCCAGCAGAATATGGGGATTCAATGAGCAGTTCTTC. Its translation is CASRIWGFNEQFF. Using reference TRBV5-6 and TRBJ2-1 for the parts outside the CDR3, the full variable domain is DAGVTQSPTHLIKTRGQQVTLRCSPKSGHDTVSWYQQALGQGPQFIFQYYEEEERQRGNFPDRFSGHQFPNYSSELNVNALLLGDSALYLCASRIWGFNEQFFGPGTRLTVL.

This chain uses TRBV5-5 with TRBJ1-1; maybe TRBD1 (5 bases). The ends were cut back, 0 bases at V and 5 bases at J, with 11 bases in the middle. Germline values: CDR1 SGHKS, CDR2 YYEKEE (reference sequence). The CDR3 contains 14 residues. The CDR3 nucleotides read TGTGCCAGCAGCTTGGCAGGCGGGGCGACTGAAGCTTTCTTT. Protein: CASSLAGGATEAFF.

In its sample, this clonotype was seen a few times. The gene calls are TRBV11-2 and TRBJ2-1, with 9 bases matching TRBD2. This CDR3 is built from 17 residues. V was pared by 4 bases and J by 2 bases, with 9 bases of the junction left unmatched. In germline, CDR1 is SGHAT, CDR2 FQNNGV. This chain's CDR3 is CASSSKQTSGTYNEQFF. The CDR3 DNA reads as TGTGCCAGCAGCTCAAAACAGACTAGCGGCACCTACAATGAGCAGTTCTTC.

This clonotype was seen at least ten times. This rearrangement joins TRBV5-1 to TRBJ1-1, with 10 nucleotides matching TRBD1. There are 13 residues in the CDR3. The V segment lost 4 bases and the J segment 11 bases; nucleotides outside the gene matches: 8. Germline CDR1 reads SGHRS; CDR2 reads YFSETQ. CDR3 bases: TGCGCCAGCAGCCGGGACAGGGGATCGTGGGCTTTCTTT. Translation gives CASSRDRGSWAFF.